Listed below are T cell receptor beta chains from one sample, sequenced in a study of cytomegalovirus exposure and HLA in healthy donors. Data came from immunoSEQ multiplex PCR; TCRdb stores just in-frame clones and leaves some out. The sample has around 110,000 clones, roughly 79% seen once. Sequencing was performed on PBMCs. All receptors come from a woman in her late teens or twenties in good health and CMV-seronegative. The CDR3 runs from the conserved cysteine through the conserved F or W. A D gene is named only where the DNA matches it firmly. Where a row states a size, it is once, few, many or the class of an expanded clone; other rows omit it.

j_call: TRBJ1-3; v_call: TRBV2; d_call: .; clone_size: .; cdr3_aa: CALGEGSGNTIYF; cdr3_nt: TGTGCCCTAGGGGAGGGCTCTGGAAACACCATATATTTT
j_call: TRBJ1-2; v_call: TRBV2; d_call: .; clone_size: .; cdr3_aa: CASSEWGESYGYTF; cdr3_nt: TGTGCCAGCAGTGAGTGGGGCGAGTCCTATGGCTACACCTTC
j_call: TRBJ2-7; v_call: TRBV5-1; d_call: .; clone_size: .; cdr3_aa: CASSVSGTPYEQYF; cdr3_nt: TGCGCCAGCAGCGTCTCCGGGACTCCCTACGAGCAGTACTTC
j_call: TRBJ1-6; v_call: TRBV28; d_call: .; clone_size: .; cdr3_aa: CASSFPPGQRSPLHF; cdr3_nt: TGTGCCAGCAGTTTTCCCCCGGGACAACGTTCACCCCTCCACTTT
j_call: TRBJ1-4; v_call: TRBV5-1; d_call: .; clone_size: .; cdr3_aa: CASSLAGGNGEKLFF; cdr3_nt: TGCGCCAGCAGCTTGGCGGGGGGCAACGGTGAAAAACTGTTTTTT
j_call: TRBJ1-2; v_call: TRBV19; d_call: .; clone_size: .; cdr3_aa: CASRGRWNYGYTF; cdr3_nt: TGTGCCAGTAGAGGCAGGTGGAACTATGGCTACACCTTC
j_call: TRBJ2-3; v_call: TRBV30; d_call: TRBD2; clone_size: .; cdr3_aa: CAWRKRGDSDTQYF; cdr3_nt: TGTGCCTGGAGGAAGCGGGGGGATTCAGATACGCAGTATTTT
j_call: TRBJ2-7; v_call: TRBV27; d_call: TRBD1; clone_size: .; cdr3_aa: CASSERDRGYFEQYF; cdr3_nt: TGTGCCAGCAGTGAAAGGGACAGGGGGTATTTCGAGCAGTACTTC
j_call: TRBJ1-1; v_call: TRBV15; d_call: .; clone_size: .; cdr3_aa: CATRNSLNEAFF; cdr3_nt: TGTGCCACCAGGAACTCACTCAATGAAGCTTTCTTT
j_call: TRBJ1-5; v_call: TRBV6-1; d_call: .; clone_size: .; cdr3_aa: CASSEVVRSNQPQHF; cdr3_nt: TGTGCCAGCAGTGAAGTCGTTCGGAGCAATCAGCCCCAGCATTTT
j_call: TRBJ2-5; v_call: TRBV6-1; d_call: .; clone_size: .; cdr3_aa: CASSEAVLGTHGETQYF; cdr3_nt: TGTGCCAGCAGTGAAGCAGTACTAGGGACTCACGGTGAGACCCAGTACTTC
j_call: TRBJ2-3; v_call: TRBV9; d_call: TRBD2; clone_size: .; cdr3_aa: CASSVEPAGGPRDTQYF; cdr3_nt: TGTGCCAGCAGCGTAGAACCGGCGGGGGGCCCGAGGGATACGCAGTATTTT
j_call: TRBJ2-1; v_call: TRBV19; d_call: TRBD2; clone_size: .; cdr3_aa: CASSPPGLAGHNEQFF; cdr3_nt: TGTGCCAGTAGCCCTCCGGGACTAGCGGGGCACAATGAGCAGTTCTTC
j_call: TRBJ1-1; v_call: TRBV6-6; d_call: .; clone_size: .; cdr3_aa: CASARETPMNTEAFF; cdr3_nt: TGTGCCAGCGCCAGGGAAACGCCCATGAACACTGAAGCTTTCTTT
j_call: TRBJ1-1; v_call: TRBV4-1; d_call: .; clone_size: .; cdr3_aa: CASSRPGSSRRSEAFF; cdr3_nt: TGCGCCAGCAGCCGGCCAGGATCAAGCAGGAGGTCTGAAGCTTTCTTT
j_call: TRBJ1-2; v_call: TRBV6-5; d_call: TRBD1; clone_size: few; cdr3_aa: CASNIGQGANYGYTF; cdr3_nt: TGTGCCAGCAATATCGGACAGGGGGCTAACTATGGCTACACCTTC
j_call: TRBJ1-2; v_call: TRBV14; d_call: TRBD1; clone_size: .; cdr3_aa: CASSQRTGLTGGYTF; cdr3_nt: TGTGCCAGCAGCCAGAGGACAGGCTTAACGGGGGGCTACACCTTC
j_call: TRBJ2-1; v_call: TRBV12-5; d_call: TRBD1; clone_size: .; cdr3_aa: CASGSRQGGHEQFF; cdr3_nt: TGTGCTAGTGGTTCTCGACAGGGTGGCCATGAGCAGTTCTTC
j_call: TRBJ1-2; v_call: TRBV28; d_call: .; clone_size: once; cdr3_aa: CASRLPGESYGYTF; cdr3_nt: TGTGCCAGCAGACTCCCAGGGGAAAGCTATGGCTACACCTTC
j_call: TRBJ1-1; v_call: TRBV15; d_call: .; clone_size: .; cdr3_aa: CATRTMNTEAFF; cdr3_nt: TGTGCCACCAGGACAATGAACACTGAAGCTTTCTTT
j_call: TRBJ1-4; v_call: TRBV6-1; d_call: TRBD1; clone_size: few; cdr3_aa: CASSVRTGSNEKLFF; cdr3_nt: TGTGCCAGCAGTGTAAGGACAGGGAGTAATGAAAAACTGTTTTTT
j_call: TRBJ1-1; v_call: TRBV29-1; d_call: .; clone_size: .; cdr3_aa: CSVGGGTEAFF; cdr3_nt: TGCAGCGTTGGGGGAGGGACTGAAGCTTTCTTT
j_call: TRBJ2-2; v_call: TRBV28; d_call: TRBD1; clone_size: .; cdr3_aa: CASSLLTVQGMTGELFF; cdr3_nt: TGTGCCAGCAGTTTATTAACGGTACAGGGGATGACCGGGGAGCTGTTTTTT
j_call: TRBJ2-7; v_call: TRBV4-1; d_call: .; clone_size: .; cdr3_aa: CASSQDAGAGQSSYEQYF; cdr3_nt: TGCGCCAGCAGCCAAGATGCCGGTGCGGGACAGAGCTCCTACGAGCAGTACTTC